These 23 T cell receptor beta chains were all obtained from the same sample, sequenced in a study of blood T cells in healthy people across ages. Together with a sample-barcoded 5' primer, a J-beta primer mix was included in a second PCR lasting roughly 6 to 12 cycles. TCRdb itself ran the 5' RACE reads through MiXCR, one entry per CDR3 protein. This table holds 850,000 or so distinct CDR3 sequences, more than 25% found once. Sequencing used blood. The receptors originated from a woman aged 80 or older in good health.

This clonotype was counted a few times. Mismatch with germline at one junction end may stem from a read error. This chain uses TRBV10-1 with TRBJ2-7; TRBD1 matches 9 bases. This CDR3 is 15 amino acids long. Germline assignment: CDR1 WNHNN and CDR2 SYGVQD (reference sequence). The CDR3 nucleotides are TGCGCCAGCAGTAAGTCAAGGACAGGGGCCGACGAGCAGTACTTC. Residues: CASSKSRTGADEQYF.

Many counts were recorded for this clonotype. The CDR3 DNA sequence: TGTGCCAGCAGCTCAGAGGGAGGGGCCAACGTCCTGACTTTC. Protein product: CASSSEGGANVLTF. The V gene is TRBV9, the J gene TRBJ2-6; possible D gene TRBD2, 5 bases. The CDR3 has 14 amino acids. V was pared by 4 bases and J by 4 bases, with 9 bases between. Germline V gene lookup returns CDR1 SGDLS and CDR2 YYNGEE.

As concerns this clonotype: A read error may account for a junction end that differs from germline. This sequence joins TRBV5-6 and TRBJ1-5; D is unclear. This CDR3 region has 15 residues. Germline lookup yields CDR1 SGHDT and CDR2 YYEEEE. The CDR3 DNA reads as TGTGCCAGCAGCCTGGGAAGCGGTGGCAATCGGCCCCAGCATTTT. It is translated as CASSLGSGGNRPQHF.

In this sample, this clonotype turned up many times. The chain carries TRBV7-2 and TRBJ2-2, with 11 bases identical to TRBD1. This CDR3 spans 18 amino acids. The V and J ends lost 5 bases and 2 bases, in that order; junction bases with no gene match: 10. CDR1 and CDR2 (germline): SGHTA, FQGNSA. The DNA for the CDR3 is TGTGCCAGCAGCCCACCCCCCGGGACAGGGGGAAACACCGGGGAGCTGTTTTTT. Amino acids: CASSPPPGTGGNTGELFF.

This clonotype was observed at least ten times. The rearrangement joins TRBV5-1 to TRBJ2-7; 7 nucleotides agree with TRBD1. The J segment lost 6 bases and the V segment lost 0 bases, leaving 9 bases of the junction unmatched. The CDR3 extends over 15 amino acids. Germline V CDR1 and CDR2: SGHRS, YFSETQ. The CDR3, as DNA: TGCGCCAGCAGCTTGGACATGACAGGGTTCGGCGAGCAGTACTTC. Residues: CASSLDMTGFGEQYF. Combining the CDR3 with reference TRBV5-1 and TRBJ2-7 gives the whole variable domain KAGVTQTPRYLIKTRGQQVTLSCSPISGHRSVSWYQQTPGQGLQFLFEYFSETQRNKGNFPGRFSGRQFSNSRSEMNVSTLELGDSALYLCASSLDMTGFGEQYFGPGTRLTVT.

Ten or more counts support this clonotype. The V and J genes are TRBV12-3 or TRBV12-4 and TRBJ1-5, with 7 bases identical to TRBD1. The CDR3 length is 16 residues. The ends lost 0 bases at V and 7 bases at J; junction bases unmatched: 9. CDR3 nucleotides: TGTGCCAGCAGTTTAGCGGGAGGACAGGCAGGGCAGCCCCAGCATTTT. Encoded protein: CASSLAGGQAGQPQHF.

In regard to this clonotype: This clone may be a read error of a much larger clone one base away. CDR3 sequence: CSVTGLSSYEQYF. In DNA, the CDR3 is TGCAGCGTGACGGGACTTAGCTCCTACGAGCAGTACTTC. This chain uses TRBV29-1 with TRBJ2-7; perhaps TRBD2 as D (6 bases). Germline V lookup: CDR1 SQVTM, CDR2 ANQGSEA. V dropped 6 bases and J dropped 0 bases, with 12 bases sitting between them. The CDR3 covers 13 residues.

In its sample, this clonotype was seen a few times. One junction end disagrees with the germline gene, perhaps due to a read error. V and J are TRBV5-1 and TRBJ2-3; D is uncertain. The CDR3 covers 13 residues. Per the germline V gene, CDR1 is SGHRS and CDR2 is YFSETQ. CDR3 DNA sequence: TGCGCCAACAGCTTGGTAGGCGGAGATACGCAGTATTTT. This encodes CANSLVGGDTQYF. Variable domain in full (rest from reference TRBV5-1 and TRBJ2-3): KAGVTQTPRYLIKTRGQQVTLSCSPISGHRSVSWYQQTPGQGLQFLFEYFSETQRNKGNFPGRFSGRQFSNSRSEMNVSTLELGDSALYLCANSLVGGDTQYFGPGTRLTVL.

As regards this clonotype: A single base separates this from a much larger clone, so it may be a read error. V and J are TRBV27 and TRBJ2-3; possible D gene TRBD1, 6 bases. Looked up from germline, CDR1 is MNHEY and CDR2 is SMNVEV (reference sequence). The CDR3 is 16 residues long. Deletions cut 6 bases from V and 2 bases from J, with 18 bases between. The CDR3 region is CASRKPGQRPTDTQYF. The CDR3 DNA follows: TGTGCCAGCAGAAAACCTGGACAGAGACCCACAGATACGCAGTATTTT.

At least ten counts were recorded for this clonotype. The gene calls are TRBV5-1 and TRBJ1-1; D remains ambiguous. Trimming stripped 4 bases from V and 5 bases from J, with 15 bases between. The V gene's germline CDR1 is SGHRS and CDR2 YFSETQ. The CDR3 consists of 14 residues. The CDR3 reads CASSVVDRRTEAFF. The CDR3, as DNA: TGCGCCAGCAGCGTGGTTGATAGGCGAACTGAAGCTTTCTTT.

This clonotype was seen more than once but under ten times. V usage is TRBV6-5 and J usage is TRBJ1-1; D is possibly TRBD1 (5 bases). The V gene's germline CDR1 is MNHEY and CDR2 SVGAGI. There are 14 residues in the CDR3. Trimming removed 5 bases at V and 5 bases at J, with 15 bases between. The CDR3 nucleotides are TGTGCCAGCAGTCCGATTAGGGGTCAGACTGAAGCTTTCTTT. Translating it yields CASSPIRGQTEAFF.

This clonotype was recorded many times. The CDR3 loop is CASSPQTTGIVQETQYF. The DNA of the CDR3 is TGTGCCAGCAGCCCACAAACGACAGGGATTGTCCAAGAGACCCAGTACTTC. The chain joins TRBV7-2 to TRBJ2-5, with TRBD1 identical over 7 bases. V lost 5 bases, J lost 1 base, and 13 bases stayed unmatched. Germline V gene data show CDR1 as SGHTA and CDR2 as FQGNSA. The CDR3 runs to 17 residues.

This clonotype has ten or more counts. This chain uses TRBV6-2 or TRBV6-3 with TRBJ2-3, with D tentatively TRBD2 (5 bases). The V end lost 6 bases, the J end lost 2 bases, and 18 bases lay between the germline ends. The CDR3 runs 16 residues. Germline CDR1 reads MNHEY; CDR2 reads SVGEGT. The CDR3 nucleotides read TGTGCCAGCAGCCTCAACGCCGGGATCTCCACAGATACGCAGTATTTT. Protein sequence: CASSLNAGISTDTQYF.

Comments on this clonotype: This may be a read error, as it is one base from a much larger clone. The rearrangement joins TRBV6-6 to TRBJ2-1; a possible D gene is TRBD2 (6 bases). There are 15 residues in the CDR3. V lost 5 bases, J lost 13 bases, and 24 bases lay in between. CDR1 and CDR2 from the germline V gene are MNHNY and SVGAGI (reference sequence). Here the CDR3 reads CASSQPGLDKETQFF. The CDR3 DNA sequence: TGTGCCAGCAGTCAACCGGGACTCGATAAAGAGACCCAGTTCTTC.

The table lists this clonotype with many counts. The chain joins TRBV15 to TRBJ2-5, with D perhaps given as TRBD1 or TRBD2 (5 bases each). The CDR3 spans 12 residues. Trimming removed 5 bases from V and 4 bases from J, with 8 bases in between. Looked up from germline, CDR1 is LNHNV and CDR2 is YYDKDF (reference sequence). CDR3 sequence reads: CATSRGRETQYF. As DNA, the CDR3 is TGTGCCACCAGCCGGGGCAGAGAGACCCAGTACTTC.

This chain uses TRBV12-3 or TRBV12-4 with TRBJ2-2; D is perhaps TRBD1 (5 bases). CDR3 length equals 14 residues. The V end lost 6 bases, the J end lost 5 bases, and 13 bases lay between the germline ends. The DNA for the CDR3 is TGTGCCAGCAGACAAGGGGCGGTAACCGGGGAGCTGTTTTTT. Amino acids: CASRQGAVTGELFF.

In its sample, this clonotype was seen a few times. A much larger clone differs by one base, so this may be a read error. This chain uses TRBV18 with TRBJ2-7; 9 bases are shared with TRBD1. Germline V gene lookup returns CDR1 KGHSH and CDR2 LQKENI. Trimming removed 4 bases from V and 7 bases from J; junction bases left unmatched: 8. CDR3 size: 14 residues. The CDR3 DNA reads as TGTGCCAGCTCACTCGGGACAGGGTTAAATGAGCAGTACTTC. It yields the protein CASSLGTGLNEQYF.

This clonotype showed up just a few times. The chain joins TRBV5-1 to TRBJ2-7, with D possibly matching TRBD2 (7 bases). The ends were cut back, 0 bases at V and 2 bases at J, with 12 bases in the middle. The CDR3 is 15 amino acids. Germline loops: CDR1 SGHRS, CDR2 YFSETQ. CDR3 DNA: TGCGCCAGCAGCTTGGCCGGGGGGCCCGCCTACGAGCAGTACTTC. It specifies CASSLAGGPAYEQYF.

This clonotype appeared a few times. J is TRBJ1-1 and V is TRBV18; the D is unclear. V was clipped by 6 bases and J by 0 bases, with 8 bases between them. Germline loops: CDR1 KGHSH, CDR2 LQKENI. The CDR3 length is 13 residues. The chain's CDR3 is CASSGDLNTEAFF. The CDR3 coding sequence is TGTGCCAGCTCCGGGGATTTGAACACTGAAGCTTTCTTT.

A remark on this clonotype: An end of the junction differs from the germline gene, which may be a read error. This chain uses TRBV3-1 with TRBJ2-5, with D perhaps TRBD1 or TRBD2 (5 bases each). This CDR3 contains 15 residues. From germline, CDR1 is LGHDT and CDR2 YNNKEL (reference sequence). The CDR3 DNA reads as TGTGCCAGCGGCCAAAACAGGACTCCCCGTTCGAGGCAGTACTTC. This translates into CASGQNRTPRSRQYF.

In its sample, this clonotype was seen many times. The rearrangement links TRBV20-1 to TRBJ2-3; 12 bases match TRBD2. The CDR3 runs 16 residues. Germline V gives CDR1 DFQATT, CDR2 SNEGSKA (reference sequence). Trimming took 5 bases from V and 11 from J; bases not matched to a gene: 17. This CDR3 reads CSAAGGTSGLSLRQYF. The CDR3 DNA sequence: TGCAGTGCTGCCGGCGGGACTAGCGGGTTATCCCTAAGGCAGTATTTT.

This clonotype was recorded at least ten times. The chain links TRBV20-1 to TRBJ1-2, with TRBD1 matching 7 bases. Germline assignment: CDR1 DFQATT and CDR2 SNEGSKA (reference sequence). The CDR3 is 13 amino acids. The junction had 6 bases not matched to a gene; V was cut back by 6 bases and J by 2 bases. The CDR3 sequence: CSATKTGNYGYTF. CDR3 coding DNA: TGCAGTGCAACAAAGACAGGGAACTATGGCTACACCTTC.

The chain is built from TRBV11-3 and TRBJ2-3; 12 nucleotides line up with TRBD2. Germline V lookup: CDR1 SGHNT, CDR2 YENEEA. CDR3 length: 18 amino acids. The V gene end was trimmed by 5 bases and the J gene end by 6 bases; junction bases not matched to a gene: 15. CDR3 amino acids: CASSKDSPSGGALDTQYF. The CDR3 DNA sequence: TGTGCCAGCAGCAAAGATTCCCCTAGCGGGGGGGCCTTGGATACGCAGTATTTT.